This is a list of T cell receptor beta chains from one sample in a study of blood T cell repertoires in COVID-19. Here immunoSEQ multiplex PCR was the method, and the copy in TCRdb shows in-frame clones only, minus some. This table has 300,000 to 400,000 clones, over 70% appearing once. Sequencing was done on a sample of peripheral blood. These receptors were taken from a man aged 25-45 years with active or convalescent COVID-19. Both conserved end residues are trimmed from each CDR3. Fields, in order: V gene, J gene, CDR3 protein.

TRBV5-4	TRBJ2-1	ASSLPTSGGYNEQF
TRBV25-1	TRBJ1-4	ASSDSRQEPNEKLF
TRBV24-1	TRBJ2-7	APKRRAYEQY
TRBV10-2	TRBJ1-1	ASRVGRTEAF
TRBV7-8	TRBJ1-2	ASSPRTGGTRRDGYT
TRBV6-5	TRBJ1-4	ASSSEGGATNEKLF
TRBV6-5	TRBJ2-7	ASSYTGTGPGEQY
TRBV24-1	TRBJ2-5	ATSDPKSAGAETQY
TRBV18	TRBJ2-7	ASSPWGLAHYEQY
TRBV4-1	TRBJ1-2	ASSQVDREDYGYT
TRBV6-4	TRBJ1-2	ASPNGGTGRSGGYT
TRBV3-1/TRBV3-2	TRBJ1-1	ASTMGQLRGTEAF
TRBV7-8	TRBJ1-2	ASSPEGTGGALSGGYT
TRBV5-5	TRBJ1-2	ASSLAGDGYT
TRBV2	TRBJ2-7	ASRSFEQY
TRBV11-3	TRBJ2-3	ASSTSGQGADTQY
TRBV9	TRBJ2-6	ASSVDSPPYPNVLT
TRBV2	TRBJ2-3	ASTWDSSTDTQY
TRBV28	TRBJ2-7	ATTLGLAVYEQY
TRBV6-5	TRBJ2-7	ASSQGVPYEQY
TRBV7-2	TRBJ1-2	ASSSGTHTYGYT
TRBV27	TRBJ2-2	ASSWGLGHTGELF
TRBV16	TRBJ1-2	ASSQSGTLLRDGYT
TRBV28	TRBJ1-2	ASSLENPGQSYGYT
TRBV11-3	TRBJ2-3	ASSLHTDTQY
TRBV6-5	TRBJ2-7	ASRGQTYEQY
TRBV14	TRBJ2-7	ASSPVSYEQY
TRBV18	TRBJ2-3	ASSPPGTVKTDTQY
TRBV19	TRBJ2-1	ASSRAPQSYNEQF
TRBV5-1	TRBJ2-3	ASSLGGWADTQY
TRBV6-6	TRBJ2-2	ASSLGVASGNTGELF
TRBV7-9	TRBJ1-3	ASSSPRGPRGNTIY
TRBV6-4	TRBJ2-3	ASSLSGSGRSTDTQY
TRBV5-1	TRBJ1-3	ASSSTGNSGNTIY
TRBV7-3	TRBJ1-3	ASSLSGPGNTIY
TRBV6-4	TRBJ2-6	ASSGAAGSGLSGANVLT
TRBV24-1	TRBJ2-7	ATSDSDIDPYEQY
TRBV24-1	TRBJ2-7	ATSDLPSVIAGNEQY
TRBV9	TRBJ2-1	ASSPQGAYNEQF
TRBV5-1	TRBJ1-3	ASSEQGAGNTIY
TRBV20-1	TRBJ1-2	SARRGNGYT
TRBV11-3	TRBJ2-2	ASSSLAGDGTGELF
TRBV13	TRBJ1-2	ASSALLRGAGGYT
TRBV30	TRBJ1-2	AWSVRGGYT
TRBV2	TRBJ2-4	ASSVSKGAIAKNIQY